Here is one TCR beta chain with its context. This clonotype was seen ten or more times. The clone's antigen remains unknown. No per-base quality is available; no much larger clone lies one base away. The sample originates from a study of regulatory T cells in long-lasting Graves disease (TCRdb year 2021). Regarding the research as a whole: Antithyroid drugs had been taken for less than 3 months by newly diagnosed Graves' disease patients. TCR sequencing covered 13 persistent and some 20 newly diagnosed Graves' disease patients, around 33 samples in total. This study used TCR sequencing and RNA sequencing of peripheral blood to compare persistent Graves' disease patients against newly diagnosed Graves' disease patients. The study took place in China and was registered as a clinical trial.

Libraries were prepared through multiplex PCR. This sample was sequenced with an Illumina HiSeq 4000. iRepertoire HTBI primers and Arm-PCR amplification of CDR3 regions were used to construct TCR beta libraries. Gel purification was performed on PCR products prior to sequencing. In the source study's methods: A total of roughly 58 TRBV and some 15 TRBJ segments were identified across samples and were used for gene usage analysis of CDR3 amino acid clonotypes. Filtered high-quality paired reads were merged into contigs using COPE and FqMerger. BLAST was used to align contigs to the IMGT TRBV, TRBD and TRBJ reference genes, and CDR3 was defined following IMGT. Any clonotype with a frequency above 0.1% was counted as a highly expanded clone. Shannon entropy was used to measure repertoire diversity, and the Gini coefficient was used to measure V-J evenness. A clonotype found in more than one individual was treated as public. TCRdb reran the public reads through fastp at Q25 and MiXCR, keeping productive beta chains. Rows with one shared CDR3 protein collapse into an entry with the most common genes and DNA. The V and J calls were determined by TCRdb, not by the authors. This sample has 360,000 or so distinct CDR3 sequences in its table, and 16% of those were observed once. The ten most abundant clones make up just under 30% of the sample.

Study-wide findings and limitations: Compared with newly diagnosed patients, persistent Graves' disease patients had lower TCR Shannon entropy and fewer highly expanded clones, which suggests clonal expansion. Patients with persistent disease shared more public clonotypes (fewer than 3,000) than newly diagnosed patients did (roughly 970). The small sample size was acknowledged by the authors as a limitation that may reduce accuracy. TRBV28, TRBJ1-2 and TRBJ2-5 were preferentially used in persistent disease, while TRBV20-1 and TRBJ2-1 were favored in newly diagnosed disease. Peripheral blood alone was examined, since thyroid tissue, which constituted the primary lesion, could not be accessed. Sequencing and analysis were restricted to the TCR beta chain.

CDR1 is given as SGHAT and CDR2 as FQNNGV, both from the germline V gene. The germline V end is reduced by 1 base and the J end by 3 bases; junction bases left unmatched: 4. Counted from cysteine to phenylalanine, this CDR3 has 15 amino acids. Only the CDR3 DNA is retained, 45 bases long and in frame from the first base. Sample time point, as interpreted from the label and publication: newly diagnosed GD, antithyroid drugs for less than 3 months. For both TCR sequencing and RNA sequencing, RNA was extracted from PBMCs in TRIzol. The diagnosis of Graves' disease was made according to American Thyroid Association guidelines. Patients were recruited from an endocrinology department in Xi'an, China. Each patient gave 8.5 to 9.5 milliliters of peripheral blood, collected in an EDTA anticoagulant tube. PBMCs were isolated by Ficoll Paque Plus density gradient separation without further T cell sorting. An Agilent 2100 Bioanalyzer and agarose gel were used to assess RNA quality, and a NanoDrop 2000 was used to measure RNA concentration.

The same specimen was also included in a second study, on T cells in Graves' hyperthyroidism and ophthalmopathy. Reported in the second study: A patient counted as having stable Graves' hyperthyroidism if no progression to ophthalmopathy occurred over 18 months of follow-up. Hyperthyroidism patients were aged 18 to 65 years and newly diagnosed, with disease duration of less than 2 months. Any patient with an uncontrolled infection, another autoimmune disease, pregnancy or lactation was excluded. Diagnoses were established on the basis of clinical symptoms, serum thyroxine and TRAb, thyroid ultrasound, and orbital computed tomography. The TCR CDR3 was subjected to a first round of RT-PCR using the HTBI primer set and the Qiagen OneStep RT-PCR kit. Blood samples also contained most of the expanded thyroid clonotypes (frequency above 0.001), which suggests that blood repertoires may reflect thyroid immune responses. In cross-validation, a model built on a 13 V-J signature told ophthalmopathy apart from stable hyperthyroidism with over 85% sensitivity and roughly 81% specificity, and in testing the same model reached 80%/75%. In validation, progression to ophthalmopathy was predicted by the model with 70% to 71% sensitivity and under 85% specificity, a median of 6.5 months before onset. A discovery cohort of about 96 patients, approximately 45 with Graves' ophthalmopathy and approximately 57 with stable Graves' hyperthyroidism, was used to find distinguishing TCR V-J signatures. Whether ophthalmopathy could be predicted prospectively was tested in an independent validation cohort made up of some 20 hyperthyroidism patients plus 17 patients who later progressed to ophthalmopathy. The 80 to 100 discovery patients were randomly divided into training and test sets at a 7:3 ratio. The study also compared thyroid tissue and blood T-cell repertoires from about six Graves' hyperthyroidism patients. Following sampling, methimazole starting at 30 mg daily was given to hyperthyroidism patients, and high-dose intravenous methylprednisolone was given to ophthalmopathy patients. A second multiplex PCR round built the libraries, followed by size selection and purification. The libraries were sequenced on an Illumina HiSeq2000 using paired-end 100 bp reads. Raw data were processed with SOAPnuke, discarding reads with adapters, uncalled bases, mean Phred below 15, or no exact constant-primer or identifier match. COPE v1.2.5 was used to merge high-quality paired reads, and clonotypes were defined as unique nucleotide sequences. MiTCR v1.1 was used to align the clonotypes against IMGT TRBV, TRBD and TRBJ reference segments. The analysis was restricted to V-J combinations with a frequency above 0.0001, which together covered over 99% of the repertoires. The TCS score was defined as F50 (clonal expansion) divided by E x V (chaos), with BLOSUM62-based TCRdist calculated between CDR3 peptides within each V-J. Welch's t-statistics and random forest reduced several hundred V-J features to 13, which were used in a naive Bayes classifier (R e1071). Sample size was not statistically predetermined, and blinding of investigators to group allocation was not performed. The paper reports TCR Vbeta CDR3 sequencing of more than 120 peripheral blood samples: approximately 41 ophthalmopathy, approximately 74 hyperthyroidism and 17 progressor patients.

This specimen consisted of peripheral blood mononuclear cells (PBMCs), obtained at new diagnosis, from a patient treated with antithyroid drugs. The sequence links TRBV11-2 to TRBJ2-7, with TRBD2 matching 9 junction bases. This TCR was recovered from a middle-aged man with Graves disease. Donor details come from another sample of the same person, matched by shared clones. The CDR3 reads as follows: CASSLGLAGIYEQYF. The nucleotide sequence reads TGTGCCAGCAGCTTAGGGCTAGCGGGGATCTACGAGCAGTACTTC.